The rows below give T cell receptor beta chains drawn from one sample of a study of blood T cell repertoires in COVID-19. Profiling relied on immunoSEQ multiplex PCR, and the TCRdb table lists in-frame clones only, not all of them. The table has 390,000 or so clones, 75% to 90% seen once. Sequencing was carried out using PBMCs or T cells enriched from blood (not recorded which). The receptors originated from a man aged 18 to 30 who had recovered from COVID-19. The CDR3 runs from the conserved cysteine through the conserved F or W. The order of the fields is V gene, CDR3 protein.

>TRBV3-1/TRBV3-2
CASSQIEQGARYGYTF
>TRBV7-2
CASSGGGYEQFF
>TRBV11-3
CASSYRGGEQYF
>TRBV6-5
CASSPRTGGRYEQYF
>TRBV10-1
CASSEGTGTYEQYF
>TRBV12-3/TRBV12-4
CASSSAGGYGYTF
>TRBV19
CASSIRQGTTYLNTEAFF
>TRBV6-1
CASSEGTGGTQYF
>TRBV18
CASSSTGDTEAFF
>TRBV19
CASSMTGYGYTF
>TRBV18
CASCQYGNTIYF
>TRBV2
CASSHGRRGPYEQYF
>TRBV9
CASSVGGREKLFF
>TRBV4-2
CASSGPGQGISYEQYF
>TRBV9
CASSERGREADTQYF
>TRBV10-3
CAISEPDKNTGELFF
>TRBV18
CASSPPGQRSGNTIYF
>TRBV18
CASSPLTGGQGEQYF
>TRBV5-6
CASSLAGQGRVQPQHF
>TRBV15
CATSRASGSYNEQFF
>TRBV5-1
CASSLGHAQGGWEMEKLFF
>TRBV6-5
CASSPGTGPYEQYF
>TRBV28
CASSLMGQGNNEQFF
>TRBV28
CASSSTGSRNF
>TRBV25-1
CASRTGGSGELFF
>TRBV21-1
CASSAEPAGCSPLHF
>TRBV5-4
CASSLDGGTAGTEAFF
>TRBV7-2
CASSQGQGNEQYF
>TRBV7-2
CASTLTGASGVYPYEQYF
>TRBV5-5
CASSWGEVQPGQQETQYF
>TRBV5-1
CASSLAGGRNTDTQYF
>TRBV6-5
CASSYAEQGYGYTF
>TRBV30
CAWSRTSGRAWDEQFF
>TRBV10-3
CAISGRDSSNEQFF
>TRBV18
CASSRPGTGISEAFF
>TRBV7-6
CASSTLAGGRNEQFF
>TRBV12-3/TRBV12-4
CATARDYNTEAFF
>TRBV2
CASSGYPYEQYF
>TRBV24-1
CATSDFAGRGREDTQYF
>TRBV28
CASSYGRGFQPQHF
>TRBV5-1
CASSLAVQGNEKLFF
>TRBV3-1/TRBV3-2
CASSRGGAASGANVLTF
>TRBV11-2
CASSLSSYEQYF
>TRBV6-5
CASRQTGASSPLHF
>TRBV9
CASSSTAGNTIYF